A selection of T cell receptor beta chains follows, all from one sample in a study of T cells in Graves' hyperthyroidism and ophthalmopathy. Each CDR3 protein is one row after TCRdb ran MiXCR on the multiplex PCR reads. The sample has around 700,000 distinct CDR3 sequences; around a sixth are singletons. The specimen sequenced was blood. These receptors were obtained from a woman in her forties or fifties with Graves' hyperthyroidism that later progressed to Graves' ophthalmopathy. The CDR3 runs from the conserved cysteine through the conserved F or W. The D gene is left open where the match is weak. Clone size is not always given. Where it is, it says once, few, many or a class for expanded clones.

D gene | J gene | clone size | V gene | CDR3 DNA | CDR3 protein
- | TRBJ2-2 | - | TRBV6-5 | TGTGCCAGCAGTTATGGTTTGAACACCGGGGAGCTGTTTTTT | CASSYGLNTGELFF
- | TRBJ2-5 | - | TRBV20-1 | TGCAGTGCTACCCGGGGGAGGGGGTATCCCGAAGAGACCCAGTACTTC | CSATRGRGYPEETQYF
- | TRBJ1-1 | few | TRBV5-1 | TGCGCCAGCAGATATGGACCCAGGTCATCCACTGAAGCTTTCTTT | CASRYGPRSSTEAFF
TRBD1 | TRBJ1-4 | - | TRBV6-1 | TGTGCCAGCAGTAGAACACCGGGACAGGGGGAAGAAAAACTGTTTTTT | CASSRTPGQGEEKLFF
- | TRBJ1-1 | many | TRBV11-2 | TGTGCCAGCAGCTTAGAGGTCAGCCTGGGGGAGGCTTTCTTT | CASSLEVSLGEAFF
- | TRBJ1-5 | - | TRBV19 | TGTGCCAGTAGCCTTGGACCCGACGGATATCAGCCCCAGCATTTT | CASSLGPDGYQPQHF
TRBD2 | TRBJ2-7 | many | TRBV28 | TGTGCCAGCAGAGCGGGGCCGCGGAGAGGGGAGCAGTACTTC | CASRAGPRRGEQYF
- | TRBJ2-2 | - | TRBV9 | TGTGCCAGCAGCGTAGTAGAGGCGTCCGGGGAGCTGTTTTTT | CASSVVEASGELFF
- | TRBJ2-5 | - | TRBV6-5 | TGTGCCAGCAGTTACCTGGACTTACGGCAAGAGACCCAGTACTTC | CASSYLDLRQETQYF
- | TRBJ1-6 | few | TRBV6-1 | TGTGCCAGCAGGCCTAAACAGGACTCCTATAATTCACCCCTCCACTTT | CASRPKQDSYNSPLHF
- | TRBJ1-5 | - | TRBV9 | TGTGCCAGCAGCGGGGAGGGGACCAATCAGCCCCAGCATTTT | CASSGEGTNQPQHF